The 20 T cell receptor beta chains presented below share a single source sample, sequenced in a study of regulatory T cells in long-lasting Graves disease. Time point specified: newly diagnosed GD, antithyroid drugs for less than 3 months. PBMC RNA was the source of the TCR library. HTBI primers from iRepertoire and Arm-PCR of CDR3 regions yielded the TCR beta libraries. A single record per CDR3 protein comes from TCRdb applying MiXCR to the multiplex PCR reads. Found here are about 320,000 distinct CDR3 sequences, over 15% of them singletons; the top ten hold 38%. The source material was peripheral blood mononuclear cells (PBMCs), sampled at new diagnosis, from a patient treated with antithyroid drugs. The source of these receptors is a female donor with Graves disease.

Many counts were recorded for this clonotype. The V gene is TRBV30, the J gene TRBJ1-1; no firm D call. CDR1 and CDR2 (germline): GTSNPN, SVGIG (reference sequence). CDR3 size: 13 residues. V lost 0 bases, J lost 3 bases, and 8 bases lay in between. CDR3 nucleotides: TGTGCCTGGAGTGTACTAGAGGACACTGAAGCTTTCTTT. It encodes CAWSVLEDTEAFF.

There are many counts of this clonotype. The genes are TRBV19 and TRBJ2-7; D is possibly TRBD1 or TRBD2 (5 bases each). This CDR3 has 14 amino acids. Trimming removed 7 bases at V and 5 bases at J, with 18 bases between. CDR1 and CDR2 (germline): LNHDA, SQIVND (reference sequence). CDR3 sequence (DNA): TGTGCCAGTACCCCGCCGGGGCCCCGGAACGAGCAGTACTTC. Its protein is CASTPPGPRNEQYF.

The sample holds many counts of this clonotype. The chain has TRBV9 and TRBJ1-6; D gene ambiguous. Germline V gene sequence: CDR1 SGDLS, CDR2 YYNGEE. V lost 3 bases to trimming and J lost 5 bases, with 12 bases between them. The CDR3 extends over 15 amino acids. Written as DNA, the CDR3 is TGTGCCAGCAGCGCATTAAGCGGGGATAATTCACCCCTCCACTTT. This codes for CASSALSGDNSPLHF.

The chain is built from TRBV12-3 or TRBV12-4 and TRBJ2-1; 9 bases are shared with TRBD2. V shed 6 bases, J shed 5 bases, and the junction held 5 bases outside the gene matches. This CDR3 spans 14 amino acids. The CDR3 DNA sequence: TGTGCCAGCAGCCCGACTAGCGGAAACAATGAGCAGTTCTTC. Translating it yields CASSPTSGNNEQFF.

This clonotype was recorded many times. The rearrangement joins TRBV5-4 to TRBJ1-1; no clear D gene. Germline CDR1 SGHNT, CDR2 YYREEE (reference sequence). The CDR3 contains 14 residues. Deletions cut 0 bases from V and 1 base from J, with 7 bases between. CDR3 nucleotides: TGTGCCAGCAGCTTGGATTTAGGGAACACTGAAGCTTTCTTT. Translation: CASSLDLGNTEAFF.

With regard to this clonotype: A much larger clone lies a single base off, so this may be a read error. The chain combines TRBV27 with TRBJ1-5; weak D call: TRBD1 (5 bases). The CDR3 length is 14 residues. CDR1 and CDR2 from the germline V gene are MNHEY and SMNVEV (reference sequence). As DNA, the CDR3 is TGTGCCAGCAGTTTTGGGGACGGCAATCCGCCCCAGCATTTT. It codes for CASSFGDGNPPQHF.

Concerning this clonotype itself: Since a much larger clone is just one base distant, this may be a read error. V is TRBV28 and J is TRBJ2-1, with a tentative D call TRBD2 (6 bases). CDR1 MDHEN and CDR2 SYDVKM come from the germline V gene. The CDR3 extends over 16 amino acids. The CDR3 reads CARSPAGRESYNEQFF. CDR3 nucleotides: TGTGCCCGCAGCCCCGCTGGCCGGGAGTCCTACAATGAGCAGTTCTTC.

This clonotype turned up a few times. The CDR3 DNA sequence: TGTGCCAGCAGCTTCAACCGGGACAAAAATCAGCCCCAGCATTTT. This gives the protein CASSFNRDKNQPQHF. The chain has TRBV7-8 and TRBJ1-5, with D maybe TRBD1 (6 bases). The V and J ends lost 3 bases and 4 bases respectively, with 13 bases between them. The germline V gene has CDR1 SGHVS and CDR2 FQNEAQ. The CDR3 is 15 amino acids.

The CDR3 coding sequence is TGCAGCGTTGGGCGGACTGAACGCTACGAGCAGTACTTC. As protein: CSVGRTERYEQYF. The genes are TRBV29-1 and TRBJ2-3, with D perhaps TRBD2 (5 bases). The DNA end is more similar to TRBJ2-7, so the J call may be wrong. Germline CDR1 reads SQVTM; CDR2 reads ANQGSEA. The CDR3 runs to 13 residues.

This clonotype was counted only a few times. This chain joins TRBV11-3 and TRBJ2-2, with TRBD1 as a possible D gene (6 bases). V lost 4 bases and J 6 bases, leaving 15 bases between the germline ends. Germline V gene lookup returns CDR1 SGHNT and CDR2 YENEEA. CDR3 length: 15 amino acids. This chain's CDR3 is CASSSPTGSAGELFF. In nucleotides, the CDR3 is TGTGCCAGCAGCTCGCCCACAGGGTCTGCCGGGGAGCTGTTTTTT.

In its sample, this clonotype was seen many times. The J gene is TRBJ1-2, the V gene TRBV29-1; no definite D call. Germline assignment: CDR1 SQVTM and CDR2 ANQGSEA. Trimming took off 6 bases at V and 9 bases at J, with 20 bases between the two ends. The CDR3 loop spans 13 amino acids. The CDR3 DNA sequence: TGCAGCGTGGCCCTGACGGCTGGAGTCAGCTACACCTTC. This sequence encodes CSVALTAGVSYTF. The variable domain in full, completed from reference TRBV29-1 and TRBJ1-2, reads SAVISQKPSRDICQRGTSLTIQCQVDSQVTMMFWYRQQPGQSLTLIATANQGSEATYESGFVIDKFPISRPNLTFSTLTVSNMSPEDSSIYLCSVALTAGVSYTFGSGTRLTVV.

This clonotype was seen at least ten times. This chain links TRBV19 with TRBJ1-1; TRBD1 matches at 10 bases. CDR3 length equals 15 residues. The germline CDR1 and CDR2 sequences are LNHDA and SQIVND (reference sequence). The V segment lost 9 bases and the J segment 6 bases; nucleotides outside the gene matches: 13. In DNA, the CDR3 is TGTGCCAGCCTCGGGACAGGGGAACCTCTTTCTGAAGCTTTCTTT. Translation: CASLGTGEPLSEAFF.

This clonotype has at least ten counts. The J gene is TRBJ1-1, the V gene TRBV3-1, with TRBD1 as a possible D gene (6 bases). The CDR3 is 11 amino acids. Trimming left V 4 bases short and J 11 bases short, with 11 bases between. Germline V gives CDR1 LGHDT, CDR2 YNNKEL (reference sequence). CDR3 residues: CASSPRDNAFF. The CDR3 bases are TGTGCCAGCAGCCCACGGGACAACGCTTTCTTT.

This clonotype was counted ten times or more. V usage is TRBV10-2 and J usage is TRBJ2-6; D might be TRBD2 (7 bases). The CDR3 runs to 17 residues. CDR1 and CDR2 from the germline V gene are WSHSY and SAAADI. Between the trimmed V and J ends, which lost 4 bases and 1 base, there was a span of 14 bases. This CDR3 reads CASSARGAQSGANVLTF. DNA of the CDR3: TGCGCCAGCAGTGCTCGGGGGGCGCAATCTGGGGCCAACGTCCTGACTTTC.

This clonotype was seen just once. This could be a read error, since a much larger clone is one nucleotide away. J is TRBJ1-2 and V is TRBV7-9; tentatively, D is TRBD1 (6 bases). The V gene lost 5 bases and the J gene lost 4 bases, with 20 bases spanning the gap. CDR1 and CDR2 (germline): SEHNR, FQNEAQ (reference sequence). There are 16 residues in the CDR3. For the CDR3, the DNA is TGTGCCAGCAGCAGTACCGGGACAAGAGCTACCTATGGCTACACCTTC. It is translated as CASSSTGTRATYGYTF.

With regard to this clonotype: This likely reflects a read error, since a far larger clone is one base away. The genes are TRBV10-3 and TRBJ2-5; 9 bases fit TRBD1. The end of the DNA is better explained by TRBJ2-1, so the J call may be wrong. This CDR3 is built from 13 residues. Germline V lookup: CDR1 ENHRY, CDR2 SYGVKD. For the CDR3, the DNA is TGTGCCATCACTAAAGGGGACAGGGACGAGCAGTTCTTC. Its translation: CAITKGDRDEQFF.

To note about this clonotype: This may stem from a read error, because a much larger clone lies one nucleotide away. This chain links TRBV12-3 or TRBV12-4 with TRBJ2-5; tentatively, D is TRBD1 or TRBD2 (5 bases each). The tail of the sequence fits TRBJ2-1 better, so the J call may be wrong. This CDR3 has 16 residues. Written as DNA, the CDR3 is TGTGCCAGCAGTTTGATGGGGGAGAGGGGCGACAATGAGCAGTTCTTC. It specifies CASSLMGERGDNEQFF.

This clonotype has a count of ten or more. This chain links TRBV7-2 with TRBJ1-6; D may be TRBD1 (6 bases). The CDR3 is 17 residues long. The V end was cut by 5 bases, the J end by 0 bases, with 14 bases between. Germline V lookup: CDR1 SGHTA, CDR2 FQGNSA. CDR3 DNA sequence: TGTGCCAGCAGCGCAAGCAGGGGTAGCTCCTATAATTCACCCCTCCACTTT. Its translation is CASSASRGSSYNSPLHF.

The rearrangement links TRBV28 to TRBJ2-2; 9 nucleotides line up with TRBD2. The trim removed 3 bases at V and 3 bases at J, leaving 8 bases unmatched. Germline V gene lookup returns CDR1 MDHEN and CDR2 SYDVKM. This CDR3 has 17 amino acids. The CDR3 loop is CASSLTSGRPDTGELFF. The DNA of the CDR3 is TGTGCCAGCAGTTTGACCAGCGGGAGGCCCGACACCGGGGAGCTGTTTTTT.

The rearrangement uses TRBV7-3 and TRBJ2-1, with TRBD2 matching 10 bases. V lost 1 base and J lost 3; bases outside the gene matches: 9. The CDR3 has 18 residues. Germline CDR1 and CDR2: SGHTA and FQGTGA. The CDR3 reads CASSLMKSSGSFYNEQFF. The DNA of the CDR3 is TGTGCCAGCAGCTTAATGAAGTCTAGCGGGAGTTTCTACAATGAGCAGTTCTTC.